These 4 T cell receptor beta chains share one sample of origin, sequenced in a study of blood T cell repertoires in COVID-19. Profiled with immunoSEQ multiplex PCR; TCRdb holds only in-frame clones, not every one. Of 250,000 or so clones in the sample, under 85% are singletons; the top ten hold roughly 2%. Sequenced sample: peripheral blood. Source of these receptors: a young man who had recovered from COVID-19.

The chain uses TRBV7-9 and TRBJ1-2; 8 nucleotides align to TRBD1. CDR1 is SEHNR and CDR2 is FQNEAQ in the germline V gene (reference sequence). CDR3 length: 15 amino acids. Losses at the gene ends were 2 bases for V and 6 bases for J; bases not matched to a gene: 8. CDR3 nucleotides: TGTGCCAGCAGCTTAAACCTACAGGGGGAGAATGGCTACACCTTC. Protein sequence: CASSLNLQGENGYTF.

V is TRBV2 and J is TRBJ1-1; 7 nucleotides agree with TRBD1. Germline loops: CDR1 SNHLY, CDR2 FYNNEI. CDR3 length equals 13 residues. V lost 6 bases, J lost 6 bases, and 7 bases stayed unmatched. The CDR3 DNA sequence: TGTGCCAGCAGGGGGGGACAGTTGCCTGAAGCTTTCTTT. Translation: CASRGGQLPEAFF.

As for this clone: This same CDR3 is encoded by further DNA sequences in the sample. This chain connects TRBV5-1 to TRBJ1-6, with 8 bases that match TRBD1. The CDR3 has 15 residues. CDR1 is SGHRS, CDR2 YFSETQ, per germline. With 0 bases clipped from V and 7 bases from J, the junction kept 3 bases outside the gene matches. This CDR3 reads CASSLGQGNNSPLHF. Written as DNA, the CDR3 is TGCGCCAGCAGCTTGGGACAGGGGAACAATTCACCCCTCCACTTT.

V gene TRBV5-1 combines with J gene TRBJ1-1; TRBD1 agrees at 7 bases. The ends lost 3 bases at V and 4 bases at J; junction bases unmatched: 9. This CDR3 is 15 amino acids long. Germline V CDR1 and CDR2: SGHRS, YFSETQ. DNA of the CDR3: TGCGCCAGCAGCTACGGACAGGTCGGGAGCACTGAAGCTTTCTTT. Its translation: CASSYGQVGSTEAFF.